This entry lists 23 T cell receptor beta chains sequenced from one sample in a study of T cells after yellow fever vaccination. In TCRdb, the 5' RACE reads were re-called with MiXCR into one record per CDR3 protein. The sample carries under 600,000 distinct CDR3 sequences, approximately 15% recorded once. Material: PBMCs, obtained on the day of the yellow fever booster vaccination. These TCRs come from a man in his thirties or forties who received the YFV17D yellow fever vaccine.

The table lists this clonotype with a few counts. The chain employs TRBV14 and TRBJ1-5; D is undetermined. The germline gives CDR1 SGHDN, CDR2 FVKESK. Trimming stripped 1 base from V and 4 bases from J, with 11 bases between. The CDR3 length is 15 residues. Here the CDR3 DNA reads TGTGCCAGCAGCCAAGCGAGGAGAGGGAATCAGCCCCAGCATTTT. It translates to CASSQARRGNQPQHF.

Only a few counts were recorded for this clonotype. The chain employs TRBV7-3 and TRBJ2-2, with 8 bases fitting TRBD1. V gave up 1 base and J gave up 4 bases; unmatched junction bases: 2. This CDR3 has 15 residues. In germline, CDR1 is SGHTA, CDR2 FQGTGA. Here the CDR3 DNA reads TGTGCCAGCAGCTTAATAACAGGGGGCACCGGGGAGCTGTTTTTT. It translates to CASSLITGGTGELFF.

This clonotype turned up a few times. The chain carries TRBV10-1 and TRBJ2-5; 10 positions match TRBD2. The ends lost 0 bases at V and 7 bases at J; junction bases unmatched: 11. Germline V lookup: CDR1 WNHNN, CDR2 SYGVQD (reference sequence). The CDR3 extends over 17 amino acids. CDR3 sequence reads: CASSESTGLAESRTQYF. The CDR3 bases are TGCGCCAGCAGTGAGTCGACCGGACTAGCGGAATCCAGGACCCAGTACTTC.

This clonotype was detected a few times. The chain carries TRBV3-1 and TRBJ2-5; TRBD2 agrees at 7 bases. With V trimmed by 6 bases and J by 5 bases, 12 bases remained unmatched. Germline V gene data show CDR1 as LGHDT and CDR2 as YNNKEL (reference sequence). The CDR3 contains 15 residues. CDR3 sequence: CASSPREGPFETQYF. CDR3 nucleotide sequence: TGTGCCAGCAGTCCCAGGGAGGGCCCCTTCGAGACCCAGTACTTC.

The rearrangement links TRBV4-3 to TRBJ2-1, with 15 bases identical to TRBD2. This CDR3 contains 16 residues. Looked up from germline, CDR1 is LGHNA and CDR2 is YSLEER. J lost 4 bases, V lost 3 bases, and 1 base had no gene match. The CDR3 bases are TGCGCCAGCAGCCAGGGGACTAGCGGGGGGTACAATGAGCAGTTCTTC. Its translation: CASSQGTSGGYNEQFF.

This sequence joins TRBV28 and TRBJ1-5, with 7 bases aligning to TRBD1. CDR1 and CDR2 from the germline V gene are MDHEN and SYDVKM. V trimming: 5 bases; J trimming: 5 bases; junction bases outside the gene matches: 9. The length of the CDR3 is 15 residues. This chain's CDR3 is CASSGRQGMDQPQHF. The CDR3 DNA is TGTGCCAGCAGTGGAAGACAGGGAATGGATCAGCCCCAGCATTTT. Based on the CDR3 plus reference TRBV28 and TRBJ1-5, the full variable domain is DVKVTQSSRYLVKRTGEKVFLECVQDMDHENMFWYRQDPGLGLRLIYFSYDVKMKEKGDIPEGYSVSREKKERFSLILESASTNQTSMYLCASSGRQGMDQPQHFGDGTRLSIL.

This clonotype turned up a few times. The rearrangement uses TRBV7-2 and TRBJ1-6, with D hard to call. CDR1 is SGHTA, CDR2 FQGNSA, per germline. The CDR3 sequence is 15 residues long. V lost 5 bases and J 3 bases, leaving 11 bases between the germline ends. CDR3: CASSPSGFYNSPLHF. The CDR3 region has the DNA TGTGCCAGCAGCCCGAGCGGATTCTATAATTCACCCCTCCACTTT.

This clonotype has a handful of counts. The chain uses TRBV5-5 and TRBJ1-2; D unclear. The V gene lost 3 bases and the J gene lost 7 bases, with 13 bases spanning the gap. The V gene's germline CDR1 is SGHKS and CDR2 YYEKEE (reference sequence). The CDR3 extends over 13 amino acids. CDR3 protein: CASSSRIGGGYTF. The CDR3, as DNA: TGTGCCAGCAGCTCAAGGATAGGTGGTGGCTACACCTTC.

This clonotype was observed at least ten times. The genes are TRBV15 and TRBJ2-3; maybe TRBD1 (5 bases). Germline assignment: CDR1 LNHNV and CDR2 YYDKDF (reference sequence). V was shortened by 0 bases and J by 5 bases, with 12 bases between the two germline ends. CDR3 length equals 15 residues. As DNA, the CDR3 is TGTGCCACCAGCAGAGACAGGGTCCAGGGAGATACGCAGTATTTT. Its protein product is CATSRDRVQGDTQYF.

This clonotype was detected many times. V usage is TRBV12-3 or TRBV12-4 and J usage is TRBJ2-7; 9 bases are shared with TRBD2. This CDR3 has 12 residues. With 5 bases clipped from V and 4 bases from J, the junction kept 0 bases outside the gene matches. CDR3 in amino acids: CASSTSGYEQYF. CDR3 DNA sequence: TGTGCCAGCAGTACTAGCGGGTACGAGCAGTACTTC.

The V gene is TRBV5-1, the J gene TRBJ2-1; 9 bases line up with TRBD2. J lost 3 bases, V lost 4 bases, and 8 bases had no gene match. The CDR3 runs to 16 residues. Per the germline V gene, CDR1 is SGHRS and CDR2 is YFSETQ. CDR3 sequence: CASSTLAGVNYNEQFF. Here the CDR3 DNA reads TGCGCCAGCAGCACTTTAGCGGGAGTGAACTACAATGAGCAGTTCTTC.

This clonotype was seen a few times. V usage is TRBV29-1 and J usage is TRBJ1-1, with a possible D match to TRBD1 (5 bases). There are 10 residues in the CDR3. Germline V CDR1 and CDR2: SQVTM, ANQGSEA. V was pared by 7 bases and J by 8 bases, with 11 bases between. The CDR3: CSAVTVEAFF. CDR3 sequence (DNA): TGCAGCGCTGTGACAGTGGAAGCTTTCTTT.

This clonotype was observed a few times. The chain employs TRBV7-9 and TRBJ2-2, with D unresolved. The CDR3 has 14 amino acids. Germline V lookup: CDR1 SEHNR, CDR2 FQNEAQ (reference sequence). V was clipped by 8 bases and J by 0 bases, with 10 bases between them. CDR3 residues: CASALAANTGELFF. CDR3 DNA: TGTGCCAGCGCCCTTGCGGCGAACACCGGGGAGCTGTTTTTT.

This clonotype was seen only a few times. V and J are TRBV7-9 and TRBJ1-1; no reliable D call. The germline CDR1 and CDR2 sequences are SEHNR and FQNEAQ (reference sequence). The CDR3 runs to 14 residues. With 3 bases removed from V and 10 bases from J, the gap between germline ends came to 18 bases. The chain's CDR3 is CASSFHMDPGGAFF. The CDR3 DNA is TGTGCCAGCAGCTTTCATATGGACCCGGGAGGAGCTTTCTTT.

This rearrangement joins TRBV20-1 to TRBJ2-7; the match to TRBD2 covers 11 bases. The CDR3 runs to 13 residues. Germline CDR1 reads DFQATT; CDR2 reads SNEGSKA (reference sequence). Trimming cost V 5 bases and J 3 bases; bases outside gene matches: 3. The CDR3 protein is CSAYGTSGYEQYF. CDR3 bases: TGCAGTGCTTACGGGACTAGCGGCTACGAGCAGTACTTC.

This clonotype has just a few counts. The rearrangement joins TRBV11-1 to TRBJ2-6, with D perhaps TRBD1 or TRBD2 (5 bases each). The V end was cut by 5 bases, the J end by 1 base, with 18 bases between. The germline CDR1 and CDR2 sequences are SGHAT and FQDESV (reference sequence). There are 18 residues in the CDR3. As DNA, the CDR3 is TGTGCCAGCAGCACATCCGGGACGGACCCTTCTGGGGCCAACGTCCTGACTTTC. This codes for CASSTSGTDPSGANVLTF.

The chain uses TRBV18 and TRBJ2-1; possible D gene TRBD2, 7 bases. V was pared by 0 bases and J by 2 bases, with 14 bases between. Germline V gene sequence: CDR1 KGHSH, CDR2 LQKENI. This CDR3 contains 17 residues. The CDR3 protein is CASSPPRGGGPYNEQFF. CDR3 nucleotides: TGTGCCAGCTCACCACCGAGGGGGGGAGGGCCCTACAATGAGCAGTTCTTC. The full variable domain, with the rest looked up from reference TRBV18 and TRBJ2-1, is NAGVMQNPRHLVRRRGQEARLRCSPMKGHSHVYWYRQLPEEGLKFMVYLQKENIIDESGMPKERFSAEFPKEGPSILRIQQVVRGDSAAYFCASSPPRGGGPYNEQFFGPGTRLTVL.

The V call is TRBV28, the J call TRBJ2-1, with D tentatively TRBD1 or TRBD2 (5 bases each). The CDR3 has 13 amino acids. Trimming removed 6 bases from V and 7 bases from J, with 13 bases in between. Per the germline V gene, CDR1 is MDHEN and CDR2 is SYDVKM. This chain's CDR3 is CASSPGLENEQFF. In DNA, the CDR3 is TGTGCCAGCAGCCCGGGGCTTGAGAATGAGCAGTTCTTC.

Concerning this clonotype itself: A much more abundant neighbour one base away suggests this may be a read error. V usage is TRBV5-1 and J usage is TRBJ2-2; 8 bases fit TRBD1. This CDR3 has 13 residues. Germline assignment: CDR1 SGHRS and CDR2 YFSETQ. The CDR3 DNA reads as TGCACCACAGGACAGGGCAACACCGGGGAGCTGTTTTTT. Amino acid sequence: CTTGQGNTGELFF.

This clonotype was detected only a few times. The rearrangement joins TRBV5-1 to TRBJ2-1; 14 nucleotides agree with TRBD2. The CDR3 runs to 16 residues. The trim removed 4 bases at V and 4 bases at J, leaving 4 bases unmatched. Germline V gene lookup returns CDR1 SGHRS and CDR2 YFSETQ. The CDR3 reads CASSRGLAGAYNEQFF. The CDR3 DNA reads TGCGCCAGCAGCCGGGGACTAGCGGGAGCTTACAATGAGCAGTTCTTC.

The chain employs TRBV7-2 and TRBJ2-5; perhaps TRBD2 as D (5 bases). This CDR3 has 13 amino acids. Looked up from germline, CDR1 is SGHTA and CDR2 is FQGNSA. The V end was cut by 7 bases, the J end by 6 bases, with 15 bases between. For the CDR3, the DNA is TGTGCCAGCAACGATAGAGGGATGAAGACCCAGTACTTC. Its translation: CASNDRGMKTQYF.

This chain links TRBV7-9 with TRBJ2-2, with 10 bases matching TRBD2. This CDR3 is 17 amino acids long. With V trimmed by 2 bases and J by 4 bases, 7 bases remained unmatched. From germline, CDR1 is SEHNR and CDR2 FQNEAQ (reference sequence). The CDR3 reads CASSLPGTSAFTGELFF. CDR3 sequence (DNA): TGTGCCAGCAGCTTACCTGGGACTAGCGCTTTCACCGGGGAGCTGTTTTTT.

This chain connects TRBV19 to TRBJ2-7; D gene ambiguous. The CDR3 has 16 amino acids. The V and J ends lost 1 base and 4 bases respectively, with 17 bases between them. Germline CDR1 reads LNHDA; CDR2 reads SQIVND (reference sequence). The CDR3 loop is CASSIALWTARYEQYF. The CDR3 region has the DNA TGTGCCAGTAGTATAGCCCTTTGGACCGCCCGTTACGAGCAGTACTTC.